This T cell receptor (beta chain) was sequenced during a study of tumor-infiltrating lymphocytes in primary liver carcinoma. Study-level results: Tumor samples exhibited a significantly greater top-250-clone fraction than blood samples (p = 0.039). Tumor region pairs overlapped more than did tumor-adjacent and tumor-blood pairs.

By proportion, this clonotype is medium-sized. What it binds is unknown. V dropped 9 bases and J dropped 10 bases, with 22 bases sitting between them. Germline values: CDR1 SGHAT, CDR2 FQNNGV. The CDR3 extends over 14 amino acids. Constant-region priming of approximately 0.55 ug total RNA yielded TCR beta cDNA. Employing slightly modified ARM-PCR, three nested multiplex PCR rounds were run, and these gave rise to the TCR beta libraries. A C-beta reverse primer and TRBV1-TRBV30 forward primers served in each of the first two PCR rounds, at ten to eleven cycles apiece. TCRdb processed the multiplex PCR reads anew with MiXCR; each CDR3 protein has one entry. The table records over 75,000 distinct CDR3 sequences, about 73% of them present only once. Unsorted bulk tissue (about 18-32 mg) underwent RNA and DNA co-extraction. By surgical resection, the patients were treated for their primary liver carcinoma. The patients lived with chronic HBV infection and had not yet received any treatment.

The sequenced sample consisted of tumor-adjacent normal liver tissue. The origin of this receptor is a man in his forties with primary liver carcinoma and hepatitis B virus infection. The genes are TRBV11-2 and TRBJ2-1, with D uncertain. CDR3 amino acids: CASHSLSTQAEQFF. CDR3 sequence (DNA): TGTGCCAGTCATTCATTATCAACCCAGGCGGAGCAGTTCTTC. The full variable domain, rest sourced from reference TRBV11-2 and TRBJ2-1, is EAGVAQSPRYKIIEKRQSVAFWCNPISGHATLYWYQQILGQGPKLLIQFQNNGVVDDSQLPKDRFSAERLKGVDSTLKIQPAKLEDSAVYLCASHSLSTQAEQFFGPGTRLTVL.